One sample yielded the 3 T cell receptor beta chains listed below, sequenced in a study of cytomegalovirus exposure and HLA in healthy donors. The method was immunoSEQ multiplex PCR; TCRdb's version includes in-frame clones alone and lacks a portion of them. In the table there are more than 250,000 clones, roughly 90% of which are singletons. Sequencing used PBMCs. These receptor sequences come from a woman aged 25 to 39 in good health and CMV-seropositive.

The chain joins TRBV9 to TRBJ1-2, with 8 bases identical to TRBD1. Germline CDR1 and CDR2: SGDLS and YYNGEE. The trim removed 0 bases at V and 7 bases at J, leaving 8 bases unmatched. The CDR3 runs to 15 residues. The CDR3 DNA reads as TGTGCCAGCAGCGTAGCTCCCGGACAGGGAGGTGGCTACACCTTC. This codes for CASSVAPGQGGGYTF.

The chain has TRBV2 and TRBJ1-5; TRBD1 aligns across 7 bases. The junction had 4 bases not matched to a gene; V was cut back by 5 bases and J by 0 bases. CDR1 is SNHLY and CDR2 is FYNNEI in the germline V gene. This CDR3 contains 15 residues. The CDR3 loop is CASSRDSHSNQPQHF. As DNA, the CDR3 is TGTGCCAGCAGTAGGGACAGTCATAGCAATCAGCCCCAGCATTTT.

The chain combines TRBV27 with TRBJ1-5; perhaps TRBD1 as D (6 bases). Trimming took off 2 bases at V and 3 bases at J, with 11 bases between the two ends. This CDR3 spans 15 amino acids. Germline loops: CDR1 MNHEY, CDR2 SMNVEV (reference sequence). For the CDR3, the DNA is TGTGCCAGCAGTTTAGGGGGGGCGGACAATCAGCCCCAGCATTTT. This sequence encodes CASSLGGADNQPQHF.